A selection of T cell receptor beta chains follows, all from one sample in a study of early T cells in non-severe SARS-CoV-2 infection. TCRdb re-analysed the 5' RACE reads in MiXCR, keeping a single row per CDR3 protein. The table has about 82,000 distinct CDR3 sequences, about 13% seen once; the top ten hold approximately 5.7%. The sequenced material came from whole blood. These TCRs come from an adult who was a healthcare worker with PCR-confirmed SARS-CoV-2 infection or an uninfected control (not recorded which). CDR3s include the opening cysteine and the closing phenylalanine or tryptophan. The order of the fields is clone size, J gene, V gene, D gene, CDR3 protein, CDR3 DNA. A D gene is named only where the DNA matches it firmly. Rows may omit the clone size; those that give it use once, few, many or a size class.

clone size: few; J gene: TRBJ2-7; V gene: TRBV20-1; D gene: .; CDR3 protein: CSARPGFSYEQYF; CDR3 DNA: TGCAGTGCCCGGCCGGGGTTCTCCTACGAGCAGTACTTC
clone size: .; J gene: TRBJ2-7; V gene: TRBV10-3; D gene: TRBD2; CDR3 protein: CAISADSGSPLF; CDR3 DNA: TGTGCCATCAGTGCCGATAGCGGGAGTCCCCTCTTC
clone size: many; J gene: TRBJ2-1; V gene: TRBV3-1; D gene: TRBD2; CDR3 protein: CASSRVSGRTHNEQFF; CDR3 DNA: TGTGCCAGCAGCCGGGTTAGCGGGAGAACCCACAATGAGCAGTTCTTC
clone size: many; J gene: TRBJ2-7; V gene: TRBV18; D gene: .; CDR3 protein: CASSPPGYEQYF; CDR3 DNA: TGTGCCAGCTCACCACCGGGGTACGAGCAGTACTTC
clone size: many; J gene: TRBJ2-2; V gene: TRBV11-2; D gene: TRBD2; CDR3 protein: CASSLALAPSNTGELFF; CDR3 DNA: TGTGCCAGCAGCTTAGCACTAGCGCCTTCGAACACCGGGGAGCTGTTTTTT
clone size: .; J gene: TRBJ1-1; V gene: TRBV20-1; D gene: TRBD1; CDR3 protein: CSLGRGTEAFF; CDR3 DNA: TGCAGTTTAGGCAGGGGGACTGAAGCTTTCTTT
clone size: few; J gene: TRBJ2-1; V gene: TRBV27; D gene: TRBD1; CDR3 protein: CASSLTGGNEQFF; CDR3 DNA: TGTGCCAGCAGTTTAACAGGGGGCAATGAGCAGTTCTTC
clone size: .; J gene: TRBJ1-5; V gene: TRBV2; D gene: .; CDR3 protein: CASSAGFGQPQHF; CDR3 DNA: TGTGCCAGCAGTGCAGGTTTCGGTCAGCCCCAGCATTTT
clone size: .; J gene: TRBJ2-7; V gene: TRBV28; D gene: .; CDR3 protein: CASSFYSGSTYEQYF; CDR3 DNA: TGTGCCAGCAGTTTCTATAGCGGAAGTACCTACGAGCAGTACTTC
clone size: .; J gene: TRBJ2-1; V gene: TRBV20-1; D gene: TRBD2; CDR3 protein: CSARASGGATAYSYNEQFF; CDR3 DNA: TGCAGTGCTAGAGCTAGCGGGGGGGCCACGGCCTACTCCTACAATGAGCAGTTCTTC
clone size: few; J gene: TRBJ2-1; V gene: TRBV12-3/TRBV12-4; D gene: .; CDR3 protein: CASTYRGASRFF; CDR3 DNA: TGTGCCAGCACCTATCGGGGGGCTAGTCGGTTCTTC
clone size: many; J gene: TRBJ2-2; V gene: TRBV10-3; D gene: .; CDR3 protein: CAIMSAGASGELFF; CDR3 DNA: TGTGCCATCATGTCGGCAGGGGCATCCGGGGAGCTGTTTTTT
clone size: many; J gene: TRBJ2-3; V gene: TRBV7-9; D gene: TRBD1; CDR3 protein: CASSSDRGPSTDTQYF; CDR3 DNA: TGTGCCAGCAGCTCCGACAGGGGACCTAGCACAGATACGCAGTATTTT
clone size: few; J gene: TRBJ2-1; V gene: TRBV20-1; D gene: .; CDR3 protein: CSASLLEQFF; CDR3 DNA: TGCAGTGCTAGCTTGCTTGAGCAGTTCTTC
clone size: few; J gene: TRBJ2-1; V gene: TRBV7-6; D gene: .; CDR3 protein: CASSSGGGSGDEQFF; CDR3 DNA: TGTGCCAGCAGCTCCGGGGGCGGGAGCGGCGATGAGCAGTTCTTC
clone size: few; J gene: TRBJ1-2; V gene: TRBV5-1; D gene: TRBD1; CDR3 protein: CASSLIGQGRNYGYTF; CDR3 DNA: TGCGCCAGCAGCCTAATCGGACAGGGACGGAACTATGGCTACACCTTC
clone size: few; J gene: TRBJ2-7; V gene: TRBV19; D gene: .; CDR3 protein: CASSPGLGFGEQYF; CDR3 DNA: TGTGCCAGTAGTCCGGGGCTGGGATTCGGCGAGCAGTACTTC
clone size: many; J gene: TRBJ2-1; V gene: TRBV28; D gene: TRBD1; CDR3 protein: CASSFSTGPNEQFF; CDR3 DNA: TGTGCCAGCAGTTTTTCGACAGGGCCGAATGAGCAGTTCTTC
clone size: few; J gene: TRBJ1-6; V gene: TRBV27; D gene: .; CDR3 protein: CASSAQGGGNSPLHF; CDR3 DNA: TGTGCCAGCAGTGCCCAAGGGGGGGGAAATTCACCCCTCCACTTT
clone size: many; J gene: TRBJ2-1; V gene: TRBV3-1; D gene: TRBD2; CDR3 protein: CASSQGLASYNEQFF; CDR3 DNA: TGTGCCAGCAGCCAAGGACTAGCATCCTACAATGAGCAGTTCTTC
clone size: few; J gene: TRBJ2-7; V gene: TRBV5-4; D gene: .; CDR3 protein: CASSRLASPKEQYF; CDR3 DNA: TGTGCCAGCAGTCGGCTAGCGTCCCCCAAGGAGCAGTACTTC
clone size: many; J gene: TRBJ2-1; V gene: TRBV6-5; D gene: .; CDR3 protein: CASKAEYNEQFF; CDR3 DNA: TGTGCCAGCAAGGCAGAGTACAATGAGCAGTTCTTC
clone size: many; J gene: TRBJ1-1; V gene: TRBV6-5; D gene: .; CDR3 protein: CASSYSAKAGRNTEAFF; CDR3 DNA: TGTGCCAGCAGTTACTCCGCTAAGGCGGGCCGGAACACTGAAGCTTTCTTT
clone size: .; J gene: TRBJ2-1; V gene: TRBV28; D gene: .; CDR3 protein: CASSPDEQFF; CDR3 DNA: TGTGCCAGCAGCCCGGATGAGCAGTTCTTC
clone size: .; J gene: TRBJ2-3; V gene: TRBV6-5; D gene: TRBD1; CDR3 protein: CASSYSAGTGGPTDTQYF; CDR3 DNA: TGTGCCAGCAGTTACTCAGCCGGGACAGGGGGGCCCACAGATACGCAGTATTTT
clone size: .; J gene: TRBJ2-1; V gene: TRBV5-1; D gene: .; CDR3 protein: CASSLWSLAGGYNEQFF; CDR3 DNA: TGCGCCAGCAGCTTGTGGTCCCTCGCGGGCGGTTACAATGAGCAGTTCTTC
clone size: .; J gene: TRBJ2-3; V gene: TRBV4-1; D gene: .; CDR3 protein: CASSHPGPSTDTQYF; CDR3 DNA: TGCGCCAGCAGCCATCCCGGTCCTAGCACAGATACGCAGTATTTT
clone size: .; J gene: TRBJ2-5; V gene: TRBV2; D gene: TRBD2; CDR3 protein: CASRLRGALETQYF; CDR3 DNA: TGTGCCAGCAGGTTGCGGGGGGCGTTGGAGACCCAGTACTTC
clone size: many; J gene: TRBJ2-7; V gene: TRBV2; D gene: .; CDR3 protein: CASGRPGAGRKDEQYF; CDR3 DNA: TGTGCCAGCGGCCGGCCTGGGGCAGGGCGTAAGGACGAGCAGTACTTC
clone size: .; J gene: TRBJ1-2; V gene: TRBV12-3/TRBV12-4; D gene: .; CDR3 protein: CASSLVMQDYGYTF; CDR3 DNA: TGTGCCAGCAGTTTAGTTATGCAGGATTATGGCTACACCTTC
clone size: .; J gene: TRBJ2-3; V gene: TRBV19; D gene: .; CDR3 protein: CASSIASSGTDTQYF; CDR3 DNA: TGTGCCAGTAGTATAGCTAGCTCTGGCACAGATACGCAGTATTTT
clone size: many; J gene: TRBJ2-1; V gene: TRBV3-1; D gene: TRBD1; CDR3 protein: CASSRTATGGQFF; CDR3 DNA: TGTGCCAGCAGCCGTACTGCGACAGGGGGACAGTTCTTC
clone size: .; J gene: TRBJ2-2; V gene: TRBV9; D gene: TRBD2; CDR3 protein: CASSERGGFSSGELFF; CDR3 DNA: TGTGCCAGCAGCGAGCGGGGAGGGTTCTCTTCCGGGGAGCTGTTTTTT
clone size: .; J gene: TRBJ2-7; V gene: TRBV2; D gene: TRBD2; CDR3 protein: CASTAGAYEQYF; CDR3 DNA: TGTGCCAGCACAGCGGGGGCCTACGAGCAGTACTTC
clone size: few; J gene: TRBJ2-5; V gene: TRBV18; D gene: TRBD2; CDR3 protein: CASSHVGGTQETQYF; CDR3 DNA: TGTGCCAGCTCACACGTCGGGGGGACGCAAGAGACCCAGTACTTC
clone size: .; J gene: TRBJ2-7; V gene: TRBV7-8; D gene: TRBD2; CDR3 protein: CASSRSGRALDEQYF; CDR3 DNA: TGTGCCAGCAGCCGTAGCGGGAGGGCCCTAGACGAGCAGTACTTC
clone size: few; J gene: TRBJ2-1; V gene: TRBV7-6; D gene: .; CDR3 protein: CASSLATNNEQFF; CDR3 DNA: TGTGCCAGCAGCTTAGCCACGAACAATGAGCAGTTCTTC
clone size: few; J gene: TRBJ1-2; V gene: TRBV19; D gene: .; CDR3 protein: CASTPLGGPYGYTF; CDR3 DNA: TGTGCCAGTACACCCCTAGGGGGGCCCTATGGCTACACCTTC
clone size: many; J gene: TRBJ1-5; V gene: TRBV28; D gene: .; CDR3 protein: CASSPGEAADSNQPQHF; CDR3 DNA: TGTGCCAGCAGTCCCGGCGAGGCAGCAGATAGCAATCAGCCCCAGCATTTT
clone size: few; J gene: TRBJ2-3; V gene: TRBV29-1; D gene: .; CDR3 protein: CSVVRVGDTQYF; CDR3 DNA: TGCAGCGTTGTCAGGGTCGGAGATACGCAGTATTTT
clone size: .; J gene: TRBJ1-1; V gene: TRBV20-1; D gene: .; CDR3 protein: CSARIKNTEAFF; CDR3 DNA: TGCAGTGCTAGGATCAAAAACACTGAAGCTTTCTTT
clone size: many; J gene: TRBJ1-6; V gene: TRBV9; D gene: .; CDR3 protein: CASSVDGGNSPLHF; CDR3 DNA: TGTGCCAGCAGCGTAGACGGGGGAAATTCACCCCTCCACTTT
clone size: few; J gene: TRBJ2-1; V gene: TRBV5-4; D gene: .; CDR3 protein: CASSFLSGAATYNEQFF; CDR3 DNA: TGTGCCAGCAGCTTCCTTAGCGGAGCCGCCACCTACAATGAGCAGTTCTTC
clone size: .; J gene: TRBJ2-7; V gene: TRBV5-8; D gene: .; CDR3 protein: CASSFFRAGCEQYF; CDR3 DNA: TGTGCCAGCAGCTTCTTCCGTGCGGGTTGCGAGCAGTACTTC
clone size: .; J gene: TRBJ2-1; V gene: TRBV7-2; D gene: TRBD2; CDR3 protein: CASSFRASGIGEQFF; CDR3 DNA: TGTGCCAGCAGCTTCCGGGCTAGCGGGATTGGTGAGCAGTTCTTC
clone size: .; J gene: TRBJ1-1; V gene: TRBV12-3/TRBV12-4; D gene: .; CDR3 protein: CASSLVGGRAEAFF; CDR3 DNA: TGTGCCAGCAGTTTGGTAGGAGGGAGGGCTGAAGCTTTCTTT
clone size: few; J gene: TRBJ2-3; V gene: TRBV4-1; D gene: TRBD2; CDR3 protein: CASSQAPSGGPGKDTQYF; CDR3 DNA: TGCGCCAGCAGCCAAGCCCCTAGCGGGGGGCCCGGGAAAGATACGCAGTATTTT
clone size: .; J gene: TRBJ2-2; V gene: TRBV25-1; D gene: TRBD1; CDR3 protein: CASSVQGAGGELFF; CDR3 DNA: TGTGCCAGCAGTGTACAGGGGGCGGGCGGGGAGCTGTTTTTT
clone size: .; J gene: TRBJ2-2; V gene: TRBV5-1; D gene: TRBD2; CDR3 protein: CASARLADTGELFF; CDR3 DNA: TGCGCCAGCGCGAGACTAGCGGACACCGGGGAGCTGTTTTTT
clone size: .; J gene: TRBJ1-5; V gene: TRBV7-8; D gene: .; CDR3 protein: CASSSTNQPQHF; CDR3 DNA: TGTGCCAGCAGCTCCACCAATCAGCCCCAGCATTTT
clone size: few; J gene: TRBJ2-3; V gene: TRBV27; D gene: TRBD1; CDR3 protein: CASGGRRTGLSDTQYF; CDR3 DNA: TGTGCCAGCGGGGGGCGAAGGACAGGGCTCTCAGATACGCAGTATTTT
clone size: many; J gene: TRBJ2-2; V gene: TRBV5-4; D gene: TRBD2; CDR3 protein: CASSPPSGSHTGELFF; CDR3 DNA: TGTGCCAGCAGCCCCCCTAGCGGGAGCCACACCGGGGAGCTGTTTTTT
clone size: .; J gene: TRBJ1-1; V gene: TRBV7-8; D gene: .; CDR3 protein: CASSLETDTEAFF; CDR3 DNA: TGTGCCAGCAGCTTAGAGACGGACACTGAAGCTTTCTTT
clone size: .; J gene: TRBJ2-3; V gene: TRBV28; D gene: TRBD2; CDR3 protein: CASSPLGAGVTDTQYF; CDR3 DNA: TGTGCCAGCAGTCCGCTTGGTGCGGGGGTTACAGATACGCAGTATTTT
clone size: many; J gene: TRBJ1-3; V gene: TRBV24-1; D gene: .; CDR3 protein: CATSDGDSSGNTIYF; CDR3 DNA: TGTGCCACCAGTGATGGGGATAGCTCTGGAAACACCATATATTTT
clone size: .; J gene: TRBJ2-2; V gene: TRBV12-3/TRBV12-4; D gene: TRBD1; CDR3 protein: CASRGDGTGEITGELFF; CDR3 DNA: TGTGCCAGCAGGGGAGATGGGACAGGGGAAATCACCGGGGAGCTGTTTTTT
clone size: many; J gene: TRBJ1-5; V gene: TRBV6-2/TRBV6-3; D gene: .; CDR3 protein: CASSKGYTRNQPQHF; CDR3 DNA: TGTGCCAGCAGTAAAGGTTATACGAGGAATCAGCCCCAGCATTTT